A selection of T cell receptor beta chains follows, all from one sample in a study of response to subunit inactivated influenza vaccine. TCRdb processed the RT-PCR reads anew with MiXCR; each CDR3 protein has one entry. The sample lists roughly 620,000 distinct CDR3 sequences, over 9% occurring once. This same sample was also part of a study on T cells expressing NK-cell markers.

The starting material was PBMCs from blood, obtained on the day of vaccination. The receptors here all came from a man aged 50-60 years who received an inactivated influenza vaccine. Each CDR3 is given with its conserved first and last residue.

v_gene: TRBV5-1
j_gene: TRBJ2-7
CDR3aa: CASSSLPGGLSYEQYF

v_gene: TRBV18
j_gene: TRBJ2-7
CDR3aa: CASSPFLDRGVEQYF

v_gene: TRBV4-3
j_gene: TRBJ2-3
CDR3aa: CASSQTGQTGTDTQYF

v_gene: TRBV4-1
j_gene: TRBJ1-5
CDR3aa: CASSQVRAVNQPQHF

v_gene: TRBV7-6
j_gene: TRBJ2-2
CDR3aa: CASSLGGTADTGELFF

v_gene: TRBV25-1
j_gene: TRBJ2-7
CDR3aa: CASSESGTSYEQYF

v_gene: TRBV10-3
j_gene: TRBJ2-2
CDR3aa: CAIGTGSITGELFF

v_gene: TRBV20-1
j_gene: TRBJ1-5
CDR3aa: CSAGTVGQPQHF

v_gene: TRBV7-9
j_gene: TRBJ2-1
CDR3aa: CASSPQRYNEQFF

v_gene: TRBV10-3
j_gene: TRBJ1-2
CDR3aa: CATSGPGYTF

v_gene: TRBV4-3
j_gene: TRBJ2-7
CDR3aa: CASSEVTGDEQYF

v_gene: TRBV20-1
j_gene: TRBJ1-2
CDR3aa: CSARTGWPNYGYTF

v_gene: TRBV6-5
j_gene: TRBJ1-2
CDR3aa: CASSYSGQSYGYTF

v_gene: TRBV6-4
j_gene: TRBJ2-5
CDR3aa: CASSERVRKGPKTQYF

v_gene: TRBV12-3/TRBV12-4
j_gene: TRBJ2-4
CDR3aa: CASNGRGSKNIQYF

v_gene: TRBV7-9
j_gene: TRBJ1-3
CDR3aa: CASSLTGSTIYF

v_gene: TRBV6-1
j_gene: TRBJ2-2
CDR3aa: CATAGARGRTGELFF

v_gene: TRBV7-2
j_gene: TRBJ2-7
CDR3aa: CASSRQVGAGASYEQYF

v_gene: TRBV7-2
j_gene: TRBJ2-7
CDR3aa: CASSLGRTSRDEQYF

v_gene: TRBV2
j_gene: TRBJ2-3
CDR3aa: CASSEALGLAQYF

v_gene: TRBV7-2
j_gene: TRBJ2-3
CDR3aa: CASSFAGTTSTDTQYF

v_gene: TRBV7-9
j_gene: TRBJ1-1
CDR3aa: CASSLDLGQQAFF

v_gene: TRBV3-1
j_gene: TRBJ2-7
CDR3aa: CASSQLQQGAGHEQYF

v_gene: TRBV7-2
j_gene: TRBJ2-1
CDR3aa: CASSLVGLATAYNEQFF

v_gene: TRBV5-4
j_gene: TRBJ2-2
CDR3aa: CASSKAAGLNKGELFF

v_gene: TRBV7-2
j_gene: TRBJ2-5
CDR3aa: CASSSLDRAQETQYF

v_gene: TRBV20-1
j_gene: TRBJ1-1
CDR3aa: CSARRGGFPAFF

v_gene: TRBV7-9
j_gene: TRBJ2-5
CDR3aa: CASNYQETQYF

v_gene: TRBV20-1
j_gene: TRBJ1-2
CDR3aa: CSAPPKANYGYTF